Presented here are 25 T cell receptor beta chains from one specimen sequenced in a study of T-cell reconstitution after alpha-beta-depleted transplantation in children. For TCRbeta, the library was prepared with unique molecular identifiers. Via MiXCR, TCRdb re-called the PCR reads, giving one row per CDR3 protein. This sample has roughly 610,000 distinct CDR3 sequences, with roughly a tenth found just once. Sequenced material: PBMCs from the stem cell graft donor, taken from the stem cell graft. All receptors derive from a human donor who donated a stem cell graft to a child with acute myeloid leukemia.

This clonotype was picked up many times. The V call is TRBV20-1, the J call TRBJ2-7; 11 nucleotides align to TRBD2. Unmatched junction bases numbered 9, after V lost 0 bases and J lost 2 bases. CDR1 and CDR2 from the germline V gene are DFQATT and SNEGSKA (reference sequence). The CDR3 extends over 17 amino acids. The CDR3 DNA reads TGCAGTGCTAGAGATTCTTTTGGGACTAGCGGACCCTACGAGCAGTACTTC. Translated, it gives CSARDSFGTSGPYEQYF.

This clonotype came up a few times. The rearrangement uses TRBV15 and TRBJ2-1, with TRBD2 matching 15 bases. With V trimmed by 3 bases and J by 0 bases, 9 bases remained unmatched. Germline loops: CDR1 LNHNV, CDR2 YYDKDF (reference sequence). The CDR3 is made up of 20 amino acids. The CDR3 region is CATSSWGLAGGSSSYNEQFF. CDR3 coding DNA: TGTGCCACCAGCAGCTGGGGACTAGCGGGAGGTTCGAGCTCCTACAATGAGCAGTTCTTC.

This chain links TRBV20-1 with TRBJ2-4; the match to TRBD2 covers 12 bases. The V gene's germline CDR1 is DFQATT and CDR2 SNEGSKA (reference sequence). This CDR3 region has 15 residues. J lost 9 bases, V lost 6 bases, and 12 bases had no gene match. The CDR3 sequence is CSASGLAGGPSIQYF. The CDR3 DNA reads TGCAGTGCCAGCGGTCTAGCGGGAGGGCCTAGCATTCAGTACTTC.

This rearrangement joins TRBV7-2 to TRBJ2-7, with 8 bases aligning to TRBD2. CDR1 is SGHTA and CDR2 is FQGNSA in the germline V gene. V was pared by 1 base and J by 0 bases, with 5 bases of the junction left unmatched. The CDR3 spans 16 residues. The CDR3 loop is CASSLVAGQSSYEQYF. CDR3 coding DNA: TGTGCCAGCAGCTTAGTAGCGGGGCAGAGCTCCTACGAGCAGTACTTC.

The chain uses TRBV20-1 and TRBJ2-7; 9 nucleotides match TRBD2. The junction had 12 bases not matched to a gene; V was cut back by 5 bases and J by 4 bases. CDR1 DFQATT and CDR2 SNEGSKA come from the germline V gene (reference sequence). The CDR3 length is 15 residues. The CDR3 sequence is CSAASNSGGIYEQYF. In DNA, the CDR3 is TGCAGTGCTGCCTCGAATAGCGGGGGAATATACGAGCAGTACTTC.

The CDR3 reads CASSRQGQTYNEQFF. Here the CDR3 DNA reads TGTGCCAGCAGTAGACAGGGCCAAACCTACAATGAGCAGTTCTTC. The chain links TRBV6-1 to TRBJ2-1; 7 bases are shared with TRBD1. Germline V gene sequence: CDR1 MNHNS, CDR2 SASEGT. This CDR3 has 15 residues. Trimming cost V 5 bases and J 2 bases; bases outside gene matches: 6.

The table lists this clonotype with many counts. The V and J genes are TRBV4-3 and TRBJ2-1; the D call may be TRBD1 or TRBD2 (6 bases each). From germline, CDR1 is LGHNA and CDR2 YSLEER. Trimming removed 1 base at V and 9 bases at J, with 16 bases between. The CDR3 is made up of 15 amino acids. The CDR3 region has the DNA TGCGCCAGCAGCCAAGTGGGGGGCTATACAGGTGAGCAGTTCTTC. Translating gives CASSQVGGYTGEQFF.

This clonotype was observed many times. The rearrangement joins TRBV18 to TRBJ1-5, with D possibly TRBD1 on 5 matching bases. Per the germline V gene, CDR1 is KGHSH and CDR2 is LQKENI. The CDR3 is made up of 16 amino acids. V lost 3 bases, J lost 2 bases, and 14 bases lay in between. CDR3 residues: CASSPSSGGGNQPQHF. In nucleotides, the CDR3 is TGTGCCAGCTCACCTTCTTCCGGGGGAGGCAATCAGCCCCAGCATTTT.

This clonotype was observed a few times. The V and J genes are TRBV6-1 and TRBJ2-6; no clear D. CDR1 is MNHNS, CDR2 SASEGT, per germline. The germline V and J ends were trimmed by 6 bases and 2 bases, with 11 bases remaining between them. The CDR3 is 15 amino acids. CDR3 coding DNA: TGTGCCAGCAGCCCCCACGGCCCTGGGGCCAACGTCCTGACTTTC. It translates to CASSPHGPGANVLTF.

This clonotype was found many times. V usage is TRBV15 and J usage is TRBJ2-1; D is undetermined. This CDR3 has 16 amino acids. The V gene lost 0 bases and the J gene lost 0 bases, with 9 bases spanning the gap. Germline CDR1 LNHNV, CDR2 YYDKDF (reference sequence). The CDR3 coding sequence is TGTGCCACCAGCAGAGATCTCCAGAGCTCCTACAATGAGCAGTTCTTC. Translated, it gives CATSRDLQSSYNEQFF.

This clonotype was seen at least ten times. The CDR3 is CASSVTSGSVNEQFF. CDR3 nucleotide sequence: TGTGCCAGCAGCGTGACTAGCGGGAGTGTCAATGAGCAGTTCTTC. This rearrangement joins TRBV9 to TRBJ2-1, with TRBD2 matching over 12 bases. Trimming cost V 2 bases and J 6 bases; bases outside gene matches: 3. The CDR3 contains 15 residues. The V gene's germline CDR1 is SGDLS and CDR2 YYNGEE. The entire variable domain, with the rest obtained from reference TRBV9 and TRBJ2-1, is as follows: DSGVTQTPKHLITATGQRVTLRCSPRSGDLSVYWYQQSLDQGLQFLIQYYNGEERAKGNILERFSAQQFPDLHSELNLSSLELGDSALYFCASSVTSGSVNEQFFGPGTRLTVL.

This clonotype was recorded at least ten times. This chain joins TRBV20-1 and TRBJ2-2; 9 bases are a match to TRBD2. This CDR3 contains 16 residues. V lost 3 bases to trimming and J lost 4 bases; unmatched junction nucleotides: 9. Per the germline V gene, CDR1 is DFQATT and CDR2 is SNEGSKA (reference sequence). CDR3 nucleotide sequence: TGCAGTGCTAGCGTAGCGGGAGCCCCGGGCACCGGGGAGCTGTTTTTT. It specifies CSASVAGAPGTGELFF.

This clonotype was counted a few times. The chain carries TRBV15 and TRBJ2-2, with D unclear. The CDR3 is made up of 13 amino acids. Germline CDR1 and CDR2: LNHNV and YYDKDF (reference sequence). V lost 4 bases, J lost 3 bases, and 6 bases lay in between. In DNA, the CDR3 is TGTGCCACCAGCACGGGCTACACCGGGGAGCTGTTTTTT. It yields the protein CATSTGYTGELFF.

This clonotype was seen ten or more times. This chain uses TRBV4-2 with TRBJ2-1; the match to TRBD2 covers 11 bases. The germline V gene has CDR1 LGHNA and CDR2 YNFKEQ. The junction had 8 bases not matched to a gene; V was cut back by 6 bases and J by 7 bases. The CDR3 has 15 residues. CDR3 region: CASSLIAGGPNEQFF. The CDR3 region has the DNA TGTGCCAGCAGTCTAATAGCGGGAGGGCCGAATGAGCAGTTCTTC.

This clonotype was found many times. The chain has TRBV14 and TRBJ1-1; 7 bases map to TRBD1. The CDR3 runs 15 residues. Germline CDR1 reads SGHDN; CDR2 reads FVKESK. With V trimmed by 4 bases and J by 3 bases, 8 bases remained unmatched. The chain's CDR3 is CASSPQGDFYTEAFF. The CDR3 nucleotides read TGTGCCAGCAGCCCCCAGGGGGACTTCTACACTGAAGCTTTCTTT.

The chain recombines TRBV5-1 with TRBJ2-1; D gene unclear. The germline gives CDR1 SGHRS, CDR2 YFSETQ. The ends were cut back, 2 bases at V and 9 bases at J, with 9 bases in the middle. The CDR3 totals 12 residues. The CDR3 loop is CASSLPSSEQFF. The CDR3 coding sequence is TGCGCCAGCAGCTTACCGTCGAGTGAGCAGTTCTTC.

This rearrangement joins TRBV20-1 to TRBJ2-6; D is unclear. From germline, CDR1 is DFQATT and CDR2 SNEGSKA (reference sequence). V lost 1 base, J lost 1 base, and 11 bases lay in between. This CDR3 is 16 amino acids long. CDR3 in amino acids: CSARGGGQSGANVLTF. Here the CDR3 DNA reads TGCAGTGCTAGAGGGGGTGGGCAGTCTGGGGCCAACGTCCTGACTTTC.

This clonotype showed up many times. The chain employs TRBV7-2 and TRBJ2-3, with a possible D match to TRBD2 (5 bases). Trimming removed 1 base at V and 4 bases at J, with 6 bases between. The CDR3 contains 13 residues. Germline V gene sequence: CDR1 SGHTA, CDR2 FQGNSA. The CDR3 nucleotides are TGTGCCAGCAGCTTAGTGGAGGCAGATACGCAGTATTTT. It yields the protein CASSLVEADTQYF.

J is TRBJ2-2 and V is TRBV5-1; tentatively, D is TRBD2 (6 bases). Per germline, CDR1 SGHRS and CDR2 YFSETQ. Trimming took off 1 base at V and 5 bases at J, with 12 bases between the two ends. The CDR3 has 15 amino acids. CDR3 nucleotide sequence: TGCGCCAGCAGCTTGTCGGCGGGGCGTACCGGGGAGCTGTTTTTT. Amino acids: CASSLSAGRTGELFF.

The chain combines TRBV7-9 with TRBJ2-3; D remains ambiguous. V lost 5 bases to trimming and J lost 0 bases, with 12 bases between them. Germline V gene data show CDR1 as SEHNR and CDR2 as FQNEAQ (reference sequence). The CDR3 consists of 15 residues. CDR3 loop: CASSLQRPSTDTQYF. CDR3 DNA sequence: TGTGCCAGCAGCCTCCAGCGCCCTAGCACAGATACGCAGTATTTT.

This clonotype has just a few counts. This sequence joins TRBV6-6 and TRBJ1-4, with a weak D call TRBD1 (5 bases). Germline V gene lookup returns CDR1 MNHNY and CDR2 SVGAGI (reference sequence). V lost 11 bases and J lost 4, with 8 bases in between. This CDR3 has 11 residues. The CDR3 DNA is TGTGCCTGCGGGGGTAATGAAAAACTGTTTTTT. Translating gives CACGGNEKLFF.

In the case of this clonotype: A single base separates this from a much larger clone, so it may be a read error. No conserved phenylalanine or tryptophan is present at the end of the CDR3, so a read error is the likely explanation. The rearrangement joins TRBV2 to TRBJ2-7; 9 bases match TRBD2. The CDR3 totals 15 residues. The J segment lost 3 bases and the V segment lost 4 bases, leaving 7 bases of the junction unmatched. Germline values: CDR1 SNHLY, CDR2 FYNNEI. Here the CDR3 DNA reads TGTGCCAGCAGTGGGTCCGGACTAGCGATCTACGAGCAGTACTAC. Translating it yields CASSGSGLAIYEQYY.

The table lists this clonotype with many counts. This chain joins TRBV6-5 and TRBJ2-5; TRBD2 agrees at 11 bases. The CDR3 totals 12 residues. Germline assignment: CDR1 MNHEY and CDR2 SVGAGI. CDR3 sequence (DNA): TGTGGTAGCGGGAGGGCCGCGGAGACCCAGTACTTC. It is translated as CGSGRAAETQYF.

This clonotype was seen repeatedly, ten times or more. The chain uses TRBV28 and TRBJ2-2, with TRBD1 matching 9 bases. Germline V gene lookup returns CDR1 MDHEN and CDR2 SYDVKM. The CDR3 extends over 15 amino acids. The trim removed 8 bases at V and 6 bases at J, leaving 10 bases unmatched. The CDR3 sequence: CASLSDRGGPGELFF. CDR3 bases: TGTGCCAGCCTCAGCGACAGGGGGGGTCCCGGGGAGCTGTTTTTT.

The J gene is TRBJ1-6, the V gene TRBV4-2, with no clear D. The germline CDR1 and CDR2 sequences are LGHNA and YNFKEQ. This CDR3 contains 15 residues. The V end lost 1 base, the J end lost 7 bases, and 11 bases lay between the germline ends. CDR3 loop: CASSQGRSGNSPLHF. CDR3 DNA sequence: TGTGCCAGCAGCCAAGGACGGTCGGGGAATTCACCCCTCCACTTT.